What follows is one T cell receptor beta chain and its context. These data come from a study of blood T cell repertoires in COVID-19. Study-level information: From the United States, Italy and Spain came samples of acute and convalescent COVID-19. The cDNA or gDNA used as material had been derived from T cells, B-cell-depleted T cells, or PBMCs.

The CDR3 loop spans 12 amino acids. Trimming left V 2 bases short and J 7 bases short, with 6 bases between. The germline V gene encodes CDR1 SGHRS and CDR2 YFSETQ. Original analysis: Amplification of reference gene primers provided the estimated nucleated cell counts. TCRdb's copy holds only in-frame clones and misses some; the assay was immunoSEQ multiplex PCR. V and J calls and clone size are those listed in that table; D and trimming were worked out from the DNA. The sample lists 100,000 to 150,000 clones, about 79% occurring once. This TCR was sampled from a man between 40 and 49 years old with active or convalescent COVID-19. Specimen: peripheral blood. The rearrangement uses TRBV5-1 and TRBJ2-2; D uncertain. The CDR3 region has the DNA TGCGCCAGCAGCTTTGAGATCGGGGAGCTGTTTTTT. Translated, it gives CASSFEIGELFF.